This TCR beta chain was recovered during a study of blood T cell repertoires in COVID-19. At the level of the study: COVID-19 samples, acute and convalescent, were from the United States, Italy and Spain. PBMCs, B-cell-depleted T cells, or T cells provided the cDNA or gDNA that made up the material.

Authors' data handling: Amplification of reference gene primers was used by the study to estimate nucleated cell counts. Here immunoSEQ multiplex PCR was the method, and the copy in TCRdb shows in-frame clones only, minus some. The V and J calls and clone size were taken over from that table, and D and trimming were inferred from the DNA. The data hold approximately 75,000 clones, with roughly 80% observed a single time. V dropped 4 bases and J dropped 2; count of bases not matched to a gene: 8. Germline assignment: CDR1 SGHNT and CDR2 YYREEE (reference sequence). The CDR3 extends over 15 amino acids.

The receptor was isolated from a woman of 80 years or more with acute or convalescent COVID-19. The chain has TRBV5-4 and TRBJ2-7, with 8 bases lining up with TRBD2. Sequencing was carried out using peripheral blood. The CDR3: CASSLRAGGPYEQYF. The CDR3, as DNA: TGTGCCAGCAGCCTACGCGCGGGAGGCCCCTACGAGCAGTACTTC.